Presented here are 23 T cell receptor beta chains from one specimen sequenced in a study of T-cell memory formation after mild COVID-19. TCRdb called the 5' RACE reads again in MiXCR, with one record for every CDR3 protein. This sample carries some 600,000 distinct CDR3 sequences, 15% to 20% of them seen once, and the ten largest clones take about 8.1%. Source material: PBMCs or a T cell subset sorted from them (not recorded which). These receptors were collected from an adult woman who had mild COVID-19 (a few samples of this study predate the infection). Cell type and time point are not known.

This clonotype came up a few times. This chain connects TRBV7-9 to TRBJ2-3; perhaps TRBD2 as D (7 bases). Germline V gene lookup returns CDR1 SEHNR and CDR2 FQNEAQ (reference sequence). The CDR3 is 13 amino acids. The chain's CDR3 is CAEWGGWPDTQYF. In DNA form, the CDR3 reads TGTGCGGAATGGGGGGGCTGGCCAGATACGCAGTATTTT.

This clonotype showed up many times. The CDR3 DNA is TGTGCCAGCAGCCCCCGGACAGGGTACTACGAGCAGTACTTC. Translated, it gives CASSPRTGYYEQYF. V gene TRBV7-9 combines with J gene TRBJ2-7; 8 bases are shared with TRBD1. Germline V gives CDR1 SEHNR, CDR2 FQNEAQ (reference sequence). With V trimmed by 5 bases and J by 3 bases, 6 bases remained unmatched. The CDR3 loop spans 14 amino acids.

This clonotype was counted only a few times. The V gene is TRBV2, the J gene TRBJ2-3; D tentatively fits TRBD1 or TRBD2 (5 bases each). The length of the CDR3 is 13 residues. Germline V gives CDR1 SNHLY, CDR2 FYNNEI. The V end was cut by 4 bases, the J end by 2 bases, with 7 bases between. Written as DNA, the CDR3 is TGTGCCAGCAGTGCGGGGCCCACAGATACGCAGTATTTT. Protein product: CASSAGPTDTQYF.

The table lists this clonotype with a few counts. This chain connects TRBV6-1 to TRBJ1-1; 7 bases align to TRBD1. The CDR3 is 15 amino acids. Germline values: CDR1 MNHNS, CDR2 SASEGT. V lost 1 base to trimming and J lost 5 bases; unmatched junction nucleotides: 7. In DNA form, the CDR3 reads TGTGCCAGCAGTGAAGATTTTGTCAGGGGGACTGAAGCTTTCTTT. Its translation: CASSEDFVRGTEAFF.

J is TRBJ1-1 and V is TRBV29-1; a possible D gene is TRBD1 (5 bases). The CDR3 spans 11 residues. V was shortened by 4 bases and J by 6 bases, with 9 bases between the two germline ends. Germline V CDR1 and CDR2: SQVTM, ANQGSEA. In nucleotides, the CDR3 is TGCAGCGTTGGGGAGGGACCTGAAGCTTTCTTT. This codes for CSVGEGPEAFF.

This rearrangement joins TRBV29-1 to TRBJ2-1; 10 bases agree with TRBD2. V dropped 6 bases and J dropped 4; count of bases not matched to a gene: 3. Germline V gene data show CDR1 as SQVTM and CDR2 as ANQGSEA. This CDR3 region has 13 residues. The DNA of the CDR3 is TGCAGCGTCGGAGCGGGGGGGTACAATGAGCAGTTCTTC. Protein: CSVGAGGYNEQFF.

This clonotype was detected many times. The CDR3 here is CASSRIQGAETQYF. As DNA, the CDR3 is TGTGCCAGCAGCCGTATACAGGGAGCAGAGACCCAGTACTTC. This rearrangement joins TRBV7-2 to TRBJ2-5, with D perhaps TRBD1 (6 bases). V lost 5 bases to trimming and J lost 4 bases, with 14 bases between them. The CDR3 has 14 amino acids. Germline CDR1 is SGHTA and CDR2 is FQGNSA.

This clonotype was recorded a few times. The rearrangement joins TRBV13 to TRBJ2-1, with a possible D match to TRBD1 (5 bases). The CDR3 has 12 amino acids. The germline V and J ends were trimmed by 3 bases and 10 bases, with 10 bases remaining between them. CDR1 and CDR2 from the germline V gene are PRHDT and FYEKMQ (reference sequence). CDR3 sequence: CASSFRGKEQFF. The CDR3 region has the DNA TGTGCCAGCAGCTTTAGGGGAAAGGAGCAGTTCTTC.

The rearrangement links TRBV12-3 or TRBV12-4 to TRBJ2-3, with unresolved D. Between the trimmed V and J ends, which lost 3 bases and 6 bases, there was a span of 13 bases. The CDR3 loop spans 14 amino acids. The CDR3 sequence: CASSFLAHPDTQYF. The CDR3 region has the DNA TGTGCCAGCAGTTTCTTGGCTCACCCGGATACGCAGTATTTT.

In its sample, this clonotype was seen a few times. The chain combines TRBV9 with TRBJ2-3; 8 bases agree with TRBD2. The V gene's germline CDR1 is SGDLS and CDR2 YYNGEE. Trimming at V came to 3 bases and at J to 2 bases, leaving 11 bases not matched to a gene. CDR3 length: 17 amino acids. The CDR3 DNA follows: TGTGCCAGCAGCGCGCTGACTAGCGCCCTTAACACAGATACGCAGTATTTT. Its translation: CASSALTSALNTDTQYF.

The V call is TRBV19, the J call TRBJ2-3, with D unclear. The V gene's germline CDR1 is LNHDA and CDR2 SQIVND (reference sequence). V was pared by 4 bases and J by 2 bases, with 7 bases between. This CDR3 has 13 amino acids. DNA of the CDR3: TGTGCCAGTAGTACAGCTTACACAGATACGCAGTATTTT. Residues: CASSTAYTDTQYF.

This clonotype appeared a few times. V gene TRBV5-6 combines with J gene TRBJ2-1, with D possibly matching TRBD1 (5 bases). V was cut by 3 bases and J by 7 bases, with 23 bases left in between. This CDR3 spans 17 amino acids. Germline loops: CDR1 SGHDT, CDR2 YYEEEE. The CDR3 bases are TGTGCCAGCAGCTCCTTAGACTCAAGTCGGACAATAAATGAGCAGTTCTTC. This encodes CASSSLDSSRTINEQFF.

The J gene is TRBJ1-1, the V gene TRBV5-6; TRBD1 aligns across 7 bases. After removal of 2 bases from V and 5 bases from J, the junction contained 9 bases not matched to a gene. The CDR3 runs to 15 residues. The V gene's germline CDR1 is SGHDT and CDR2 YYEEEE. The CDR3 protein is CASSFRTTGKTEAFF. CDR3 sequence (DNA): TGTGCCAGCAGCTTCAGAACGACAGGGAAGACTGAAGCTTTCTTT.

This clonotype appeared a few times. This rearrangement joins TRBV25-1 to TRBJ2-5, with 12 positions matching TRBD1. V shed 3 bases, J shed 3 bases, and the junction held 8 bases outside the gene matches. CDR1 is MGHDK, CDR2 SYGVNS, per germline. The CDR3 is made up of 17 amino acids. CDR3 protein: CASSEGGTGGPKETQYF. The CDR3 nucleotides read TGTGCCAGCAGTGAGGGAGGGACAGGGGGCCCAAAAGAGACCCAGTACTTC.

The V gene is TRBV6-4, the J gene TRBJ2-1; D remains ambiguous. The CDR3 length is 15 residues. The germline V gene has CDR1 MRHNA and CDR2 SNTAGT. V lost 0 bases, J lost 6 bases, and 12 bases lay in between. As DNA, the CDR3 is TGTGCCAGCAGTGACTCGTGGCAGGCCCGCAATGAGCAGTTCTTC. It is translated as CASSDSWQARNEQFF.

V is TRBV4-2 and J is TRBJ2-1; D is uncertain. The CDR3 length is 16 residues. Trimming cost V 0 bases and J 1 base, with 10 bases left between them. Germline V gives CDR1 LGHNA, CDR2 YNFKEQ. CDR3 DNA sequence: TGTGCCAGCAGCCAAGATCTCGCGAGTTCCTACAATGAGCAGTTCTTC. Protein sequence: CASSQDLASSYNEQFF.

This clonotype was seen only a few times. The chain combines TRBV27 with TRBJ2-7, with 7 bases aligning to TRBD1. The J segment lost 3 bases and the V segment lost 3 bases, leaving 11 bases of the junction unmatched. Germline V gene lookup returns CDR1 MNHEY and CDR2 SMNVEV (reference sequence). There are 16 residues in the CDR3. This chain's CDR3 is CASSFEGASGSYEQYF. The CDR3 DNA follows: TGTGCCAGCAGTTTTGAGGGGGCAAGTGGAAGCTACGAGCAGTACTTC.

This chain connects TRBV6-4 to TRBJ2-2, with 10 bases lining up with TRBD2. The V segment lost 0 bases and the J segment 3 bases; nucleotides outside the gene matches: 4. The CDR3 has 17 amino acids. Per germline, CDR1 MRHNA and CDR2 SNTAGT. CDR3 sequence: CASSDSRLAGDTGELFF. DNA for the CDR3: TGTGCCAGCAGTGACTCGCGGCTAGCGGGGGACACCGGGGAGCTGTTTTTT.

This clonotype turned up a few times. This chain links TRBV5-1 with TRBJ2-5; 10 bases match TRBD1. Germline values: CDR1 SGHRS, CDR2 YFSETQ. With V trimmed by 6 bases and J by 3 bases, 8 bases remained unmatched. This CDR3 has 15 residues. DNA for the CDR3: TGCGCCAGCACCTATCCAGGGACAGGGGAAGAGACCCAGTACTTC. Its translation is CASTYPGTGEETQYF.

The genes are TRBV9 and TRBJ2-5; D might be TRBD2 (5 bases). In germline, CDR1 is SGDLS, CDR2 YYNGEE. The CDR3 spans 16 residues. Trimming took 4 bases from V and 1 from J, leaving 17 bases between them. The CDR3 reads CASSPGLKAGQETQYF. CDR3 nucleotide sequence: TGTGCCAGCAGCCCCGGTCTCAAGGCGGGCCAAGAGACCCAGTACTTC.

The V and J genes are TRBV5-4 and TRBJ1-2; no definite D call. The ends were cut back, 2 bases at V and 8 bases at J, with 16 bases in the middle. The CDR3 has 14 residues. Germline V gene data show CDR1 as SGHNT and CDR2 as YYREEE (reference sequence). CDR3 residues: CASSFSGTPGGYTF. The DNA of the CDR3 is TGTGCCAGCAGCTTCTCGGGCACACCGGGAGGCTACACCTTC.

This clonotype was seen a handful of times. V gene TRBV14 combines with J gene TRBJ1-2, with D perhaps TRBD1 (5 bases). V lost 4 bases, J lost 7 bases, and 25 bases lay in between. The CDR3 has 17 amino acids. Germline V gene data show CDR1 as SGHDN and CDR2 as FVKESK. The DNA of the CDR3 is TGTGCCAGCAGCCCCTACCCCCCGACCCAGGGATTCGGTGGCTACACCTTC. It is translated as CASSPYPPTQGFGGYTF.

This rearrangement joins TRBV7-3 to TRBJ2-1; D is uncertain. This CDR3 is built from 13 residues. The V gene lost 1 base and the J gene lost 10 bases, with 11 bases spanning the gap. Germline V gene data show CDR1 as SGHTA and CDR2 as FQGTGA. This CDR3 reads CASSLKGSDEQFF. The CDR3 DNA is TGTGCCAGCAGCTTAAAAGGGTCGGACGAGCAGTTCTTC.